Listed below are T cell receptor beta chains from one sample, sequenced in a study of regulatory T cells in long-lasting Graves disease. TCRdb reprocessed the multiplex PCR reads via MiXCR and lists one record per CDR3 protein. The profile shows under 500,000 distinct CDR3 sequences, 20% to 25% of them singletons. The sequencing here drew on peripheral blood mononuclear cells (PBMCs), taken when the disease was refractory, from a patient treated with antithyroid drugs. Receptor source: a female donor with Graves disease. CDR3s include the opening cysteine and the closing phenylalanine or tryptophan.

v_call cdr3_aa
TRBV9 CASSGTGEGLEAFF
TRBV9 CASSVGLLPLEQYF
TRBV14 CASSQEGGRLAGAYEQYF
TRBV30 CAWTGKNTEAFF
TRBV29-1 CSVDIGGELFF
TRBV12-3/TRBV12-4 CASSLVGSGTLSIEQYF
TRBV12-3/TRBV12-4 CASSLRAAGSVQYF
TRBV19 CASSSGTSGRIGGELFF
TRBV27 CASSLGASGQETQYF
TRBV9 CASSGEDGLGYGYTF
TRBV4-3 CASSQDGAKNIQFF
TRBV28 CASSLGTSGRVAYEQYF
TRBV12-3/TRBV12-4 CASSREVGETQYF
TRBV7-8 CASSSRSGASPYEQYF
TRBV28 CASSVTTGAGELFF
TRBV28 CATLTGTGSYEQYF
TRBV18 CASSPLGANYGYTF
TRBV2 CASSDVPSAIEWNIQYF
TRBV28 CASSLIWPKNIQYF
TRBV19 CASSIPAGAQGTQYF
TRBV6-1 CASSGDLHRGYTF
TRBV6-1 CASRDREAFF
TRBV20-1 CSARSGTGNEKLFF
TRBV7-9 CASRRGSGDEQYF
TRBV6-5 CASSYSLMTDEQYF
TRBV7-9 CASSPRPTDTQYF
TRBV3-1 CASSSSRGTEAFF
TRBV10-1 CASSEQGIRTDTQYF
TRBV20-1 CSALKGGSTEAFF
TRBV14 CASSQIPFRSTGELFF
TRBV2 CASSGYRASYGYTF
TRBV20-1 CSARGEDIWTGRARGEAFF
TRBV24-1 CATILRLSRGPPYEQYF
TRBV7-2 CASSLAPLHQETQYF
TRBV19 CASSPDPALRNTEAFF
TRBV20-1 CSARADTPLEGYTF
TRBV20-1 CSAYQLAGASYEQYF
TRBV7-2 CASSLEASGRPEQFF
TRBV9 CASSPRKGGMRKETQYF
TRBV2 CASSLQRAGATDTQYF
TRBV5-5 CASSLGTGRGMNEQFF
TRBV28 CASSFLPPGLAGGWKYF
TRBV19 CASSIGGGARDEAFF
TRBV7-2 CASSSDRKGSPLHF